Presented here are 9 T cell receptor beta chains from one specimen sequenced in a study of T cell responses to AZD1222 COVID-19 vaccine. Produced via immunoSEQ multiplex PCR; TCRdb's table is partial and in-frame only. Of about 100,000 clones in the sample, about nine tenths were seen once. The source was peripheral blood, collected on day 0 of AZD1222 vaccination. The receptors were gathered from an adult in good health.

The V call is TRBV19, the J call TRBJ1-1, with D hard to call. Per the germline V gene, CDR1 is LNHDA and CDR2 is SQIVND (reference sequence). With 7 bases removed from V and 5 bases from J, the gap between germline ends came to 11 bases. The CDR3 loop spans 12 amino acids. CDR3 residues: CASNWEGTEAFF. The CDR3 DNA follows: TGTGCCAGTAATTGGGAGGGAACTGAAGCTTTCTTT.

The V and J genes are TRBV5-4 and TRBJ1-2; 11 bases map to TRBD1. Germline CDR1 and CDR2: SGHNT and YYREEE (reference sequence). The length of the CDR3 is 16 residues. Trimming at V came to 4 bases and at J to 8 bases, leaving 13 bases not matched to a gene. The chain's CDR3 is CASSNWTGGRLKGYTF. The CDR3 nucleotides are TGTGCCAGCAGCAACTGGACAGGGGGCCGTTTGAAGGGCTACACCTTC.

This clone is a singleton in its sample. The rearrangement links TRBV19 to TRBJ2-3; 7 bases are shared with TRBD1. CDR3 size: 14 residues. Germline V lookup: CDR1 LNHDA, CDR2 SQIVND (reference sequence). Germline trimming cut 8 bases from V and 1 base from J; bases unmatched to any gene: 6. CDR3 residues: CASHRGQGTDTQYF. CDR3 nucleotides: TGTGCCAGTCACCGAGGACAGGGCACAGATACGCAGTATTTT.

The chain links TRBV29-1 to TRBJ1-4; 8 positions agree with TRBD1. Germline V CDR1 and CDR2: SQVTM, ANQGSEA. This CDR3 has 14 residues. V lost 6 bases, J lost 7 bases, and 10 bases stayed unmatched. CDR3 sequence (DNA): TGCAGCGTCTCAGGGGGCCCCTGGGGTGAAAAACTGTTTTTT. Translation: CSVSGGPWGEKLFF.

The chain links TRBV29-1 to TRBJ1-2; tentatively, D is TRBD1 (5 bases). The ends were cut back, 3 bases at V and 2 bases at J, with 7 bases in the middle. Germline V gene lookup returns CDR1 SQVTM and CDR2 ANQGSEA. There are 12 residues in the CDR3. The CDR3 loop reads CSVDGGNYGYTF. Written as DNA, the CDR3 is TGCAGCGTTGACGGGGGGAACTATGGCTACACCTTC. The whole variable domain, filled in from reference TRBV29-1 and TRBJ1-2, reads SAVISQKPSRDICQRGTSLTIQCQVDSQVTMMFWYRQQPGQSLTLIATANQGSEATYESGFVIDKFPISRPNLTFSTLTVSNMSPEDSSIYLCSVDGGNYGYTFGSGTRLTVV.

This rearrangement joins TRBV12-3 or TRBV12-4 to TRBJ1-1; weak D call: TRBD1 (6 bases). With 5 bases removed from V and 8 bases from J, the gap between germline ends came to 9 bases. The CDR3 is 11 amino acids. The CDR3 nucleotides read TGTGCCAGCAGTGTAGACAGGGAAGCTTTCTTT. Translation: CASSVDREAFF.

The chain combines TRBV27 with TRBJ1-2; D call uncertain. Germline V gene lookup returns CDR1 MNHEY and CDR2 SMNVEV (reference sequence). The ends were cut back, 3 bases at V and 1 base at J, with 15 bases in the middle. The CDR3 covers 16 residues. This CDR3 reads CASSFQAHGLNYGYTF. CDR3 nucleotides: TGTGCCAGCAGTTTTCAGGCCCATGGACTTAACTATGGCTACACCTTC.

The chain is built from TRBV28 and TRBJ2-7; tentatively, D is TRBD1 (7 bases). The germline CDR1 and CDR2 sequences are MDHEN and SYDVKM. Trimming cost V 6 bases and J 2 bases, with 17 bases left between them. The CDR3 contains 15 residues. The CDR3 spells CASSSGDRLAYEQYF. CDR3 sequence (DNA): TGTGCCAGCAGCTCGGGGGACAGATTGGCCTACGAGCAGTACTTC.

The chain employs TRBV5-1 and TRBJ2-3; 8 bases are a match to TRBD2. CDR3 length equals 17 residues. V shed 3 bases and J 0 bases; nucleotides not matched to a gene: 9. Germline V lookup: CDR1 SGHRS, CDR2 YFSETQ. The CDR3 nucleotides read TGCGCCAGCAGCTCCACTGGGACTAGGGGGAGCACAGATACGCAGTATTTT. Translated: CASSSTGTRGSTDTQYF.